This TCR beta chain was sequenced in a study of blood T cells in healthy people across ages. Regarding this clonotype: The antigen is undetermined.

Using a J-beta primer mix together with a sample-barcoded 5' primer, a second PCR was run for about 7 to 12 cycles. TCRdb processed the 5' RACE reads anew with MiXCR; each CDR3 protein has one entry. The data hold roughly 500,000 distinct CDR3 sequences, with around 24% observed a single time. The trim removed 6 bases at V and 6 bases at J, leaving 14 bases unmatched. Per germline, CDR1 DFQATT and CDR2 SNEGSKA (reference sequence). CDR3 length equals 15 residues. Study-level points and caveats: Samples with more naive T cells showed higher observed beta diversity.

Each sample had at least 6 million PBMCs isolated. This sample was also put to use in a study of T cells of mothers and their children.

The rearrangement joins TRBV20-1 to TRBJ2-1; 7 positions agree with TRBD2. The receptor comes from a boy younger than 18 in good health. Sequencing used blood. CDR3 in amino acids: CSAESTSAWFNEQFF. The CDR3 DNA reads as TGCAGTGCGGAAAGTACTAGCGCTTGGTTCAATGAGCAGTTCTTC.